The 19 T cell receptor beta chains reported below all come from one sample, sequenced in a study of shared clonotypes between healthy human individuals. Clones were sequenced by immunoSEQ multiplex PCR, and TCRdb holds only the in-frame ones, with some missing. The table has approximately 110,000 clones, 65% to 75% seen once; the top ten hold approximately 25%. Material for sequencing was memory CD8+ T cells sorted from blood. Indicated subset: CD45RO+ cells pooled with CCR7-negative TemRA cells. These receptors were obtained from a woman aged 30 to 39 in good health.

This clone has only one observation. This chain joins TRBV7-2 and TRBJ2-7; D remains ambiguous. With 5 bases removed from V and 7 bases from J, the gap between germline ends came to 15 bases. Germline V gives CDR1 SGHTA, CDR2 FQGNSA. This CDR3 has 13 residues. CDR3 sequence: CASSQPEVWEQYF. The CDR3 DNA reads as TGTGCCAGCAGCCAGCCTGAGGTATGGGAGCAGTACTTC.

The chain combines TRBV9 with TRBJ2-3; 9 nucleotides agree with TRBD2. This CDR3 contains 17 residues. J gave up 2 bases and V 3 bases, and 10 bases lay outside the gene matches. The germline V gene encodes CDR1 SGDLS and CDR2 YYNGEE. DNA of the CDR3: TGTGCCAGCAGCGACCAACTAGCGGGCGAATTCACAGATACGCAGTATTTT. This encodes CASSDQLAGEFTDTQYF.

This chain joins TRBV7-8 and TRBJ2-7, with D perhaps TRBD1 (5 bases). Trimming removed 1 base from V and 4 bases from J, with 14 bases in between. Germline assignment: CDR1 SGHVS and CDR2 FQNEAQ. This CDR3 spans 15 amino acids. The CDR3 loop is CASSLETTVGYEQYF. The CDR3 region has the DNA TGTGCCAGCAGCTTAGAGACGACAGTGGGGTACGAGCAGTACTTC.

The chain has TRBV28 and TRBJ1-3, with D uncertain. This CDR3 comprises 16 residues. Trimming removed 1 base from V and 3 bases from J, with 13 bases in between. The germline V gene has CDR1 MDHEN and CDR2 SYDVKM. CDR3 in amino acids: CASSLYVGVIGNTIYF. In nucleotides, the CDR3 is TGTGCCAGCAGTTTATATGTCGGGGTAATTGGAAACACCATATATTTT. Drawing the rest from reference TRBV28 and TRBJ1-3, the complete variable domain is DVKVTQSSRYLVKRTGEKVFLECVQDMDHENMFWYRQDPGLGLRLIYFSYDVKMKEKGDIPEGYSVSREKKERFSLILESASTNQTSMYLCASSLYVGVIGNTIYFGEGSWLTVV.

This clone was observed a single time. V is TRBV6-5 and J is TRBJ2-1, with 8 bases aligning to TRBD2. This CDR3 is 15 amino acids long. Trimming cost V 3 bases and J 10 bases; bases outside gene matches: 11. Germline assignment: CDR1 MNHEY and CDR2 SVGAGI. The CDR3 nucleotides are TGTGCCAGCAGTTATATCGGGACTATAGCGGGAGAGCAGTTCTTC. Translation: CASSYIGTIAGEQFF.

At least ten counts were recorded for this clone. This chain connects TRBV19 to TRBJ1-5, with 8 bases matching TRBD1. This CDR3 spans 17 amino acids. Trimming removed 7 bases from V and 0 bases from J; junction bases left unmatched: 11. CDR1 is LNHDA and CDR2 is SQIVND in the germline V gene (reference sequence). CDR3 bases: TGTGCCAGTACTCCAGGGGACAGGACTTTTAGCAATCAGCCCCAGCATTTT. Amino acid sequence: CASTPGDRTFSNQPQHF. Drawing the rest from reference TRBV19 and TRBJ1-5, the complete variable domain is DGGITQSPKYLFRKEGQNVTLSCEQNLNHDAMYWYRQDPGQGLRLIYYSQIVNDFQKGDIAEGYSVSREKKESFPLTVTSAQKNPTAFYLCASTPGDRTFSNQPQHFGDGTRLSIL.

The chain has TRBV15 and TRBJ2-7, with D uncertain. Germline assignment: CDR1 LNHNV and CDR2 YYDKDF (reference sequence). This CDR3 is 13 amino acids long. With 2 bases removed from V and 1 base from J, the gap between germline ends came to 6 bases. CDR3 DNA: TGTGCCACCAGCAGATTACTTTCCTACGAGCAGTACTTC. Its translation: CATSRLLSYEQYF. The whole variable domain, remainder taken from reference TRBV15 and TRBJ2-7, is DAMVIQNPRYQVTQFGKPVTLSCSQTLNHNVMYWYQQKSSQAPKLLFHYYDKDFNNEADTPDNFQSRRPNTSFCFLDIRSPGLGDTAMYLCATSRLLSYEQYFGPGTRLTVT.

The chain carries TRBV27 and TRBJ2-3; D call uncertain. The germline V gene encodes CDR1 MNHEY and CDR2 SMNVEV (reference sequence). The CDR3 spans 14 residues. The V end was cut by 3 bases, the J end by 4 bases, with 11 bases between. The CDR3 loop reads CASSFRVGSDTQYF. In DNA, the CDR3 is TGTGCCAGCAGTTTTAGGGTAGGATCAGATACGCAGTATTTT.

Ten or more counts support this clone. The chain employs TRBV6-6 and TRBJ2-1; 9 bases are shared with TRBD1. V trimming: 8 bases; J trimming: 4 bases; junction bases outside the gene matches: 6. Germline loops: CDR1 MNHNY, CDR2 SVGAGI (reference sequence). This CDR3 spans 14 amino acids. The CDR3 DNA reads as TGTGCCAGCGGGGGGACAGGGACTTACAATGAGCAGTTCTTC. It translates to CASGGTGTYNEQFF.

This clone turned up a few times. The CDR3 nucleotides read TGTGCCAGCAGCCTAGGACAGGGAAAAGGCTACGAGCAGTACTTC. Amino acids: CASSLGQGKGYEQYF. This chain connects TRBV7-2 to TRBJ2-7; TRBD1 agrees at 8 bases. The CDR3 spans 15 residues. The ends lost 5 bases at V and 3 bases at J; junction bases unmatched: 9. Germline CDR1 and CDR2: SGHTA and FQGNSA.

CDR3 amino acids: CASSLGGTGATEAFF. The CDR3 DNA is TGCGCCAGCAGCTTGGGGGGCACAGGGGCCACTGAAGCTTTCTTT. This rearrangement joins TRBV5-1 to TRBJ1-1; the match to TRBD1 covers 7 bases. CDR1 and CDR2 from the germline V gene are SGHRS and YFSETQ. Losses at the gene ends were 0 bases for V and 4 bases for J; bases not matched to a gene: 6. The CDR3 loop spans 15 amino acids. The full variable domain, its missing parts supplied by reference TRBV5-1 and TRBJ1-1, is KAGVTQTPRYLIKTRGQQVTLSCSPISGHRSVSWYQQTPGQGLQFLFEYFSETQRNKGNFPGRFSGRQFSNSRSEMNVSTLELGDSALYLCASSLGGTGATEAFFGQGTRLTVV.

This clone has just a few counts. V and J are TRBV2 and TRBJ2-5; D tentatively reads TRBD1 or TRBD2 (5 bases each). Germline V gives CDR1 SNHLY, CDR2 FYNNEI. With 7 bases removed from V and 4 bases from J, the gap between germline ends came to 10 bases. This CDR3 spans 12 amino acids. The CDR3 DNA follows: TGTGCCAGCATGGGGGAGATAGAGACCCAGTACTTC. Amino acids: CASMGEIETQYF. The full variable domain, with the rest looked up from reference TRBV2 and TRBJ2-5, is EPEVTQTPSHQVTQMGQEVILRCVPISNHLYFYWYRQILGQKVEFLVSFYNNEISEKSEIFDDQFSVERPDGSNFTLKIRSTKLEDSAMYFCASMGEIETQYFGPGTRLLVL.

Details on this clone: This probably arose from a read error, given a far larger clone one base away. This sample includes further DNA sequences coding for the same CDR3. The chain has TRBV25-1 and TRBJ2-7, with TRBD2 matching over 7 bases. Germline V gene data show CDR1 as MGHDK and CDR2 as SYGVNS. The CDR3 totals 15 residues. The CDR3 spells CASSGTETSNHEQYF. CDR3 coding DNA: TGTGCCAGCAGTGGAACGGAGACTAGCAATCACGAGCAATACTTC.

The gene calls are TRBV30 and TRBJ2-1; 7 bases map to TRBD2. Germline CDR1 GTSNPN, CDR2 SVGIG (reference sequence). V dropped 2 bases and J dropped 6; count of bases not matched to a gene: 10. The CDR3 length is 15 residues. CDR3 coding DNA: TGTGCCTGGAGTCCGCGGGAGCTCGAAGTCAATGAGCAGTTCTTC. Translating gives CAWSPRELEVNEQFF.

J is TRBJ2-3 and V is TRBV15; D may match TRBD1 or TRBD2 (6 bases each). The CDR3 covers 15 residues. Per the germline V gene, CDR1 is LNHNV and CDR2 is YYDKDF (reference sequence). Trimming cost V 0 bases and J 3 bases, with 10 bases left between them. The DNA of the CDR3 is TGTGCCACCAGCAGAGATACGGGGGCTACAGATACGCAGTATTTT. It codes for CATSRDTGATDTQYF.

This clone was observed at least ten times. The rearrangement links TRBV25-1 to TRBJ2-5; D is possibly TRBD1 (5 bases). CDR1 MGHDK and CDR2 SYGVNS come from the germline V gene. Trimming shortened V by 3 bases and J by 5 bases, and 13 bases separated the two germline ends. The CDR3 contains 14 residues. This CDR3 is CASSDRDQEETQYF. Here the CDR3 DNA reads TGTGCCAGCAGTGACAGGGATCAGGAGGAGACCCAGTACTTC.

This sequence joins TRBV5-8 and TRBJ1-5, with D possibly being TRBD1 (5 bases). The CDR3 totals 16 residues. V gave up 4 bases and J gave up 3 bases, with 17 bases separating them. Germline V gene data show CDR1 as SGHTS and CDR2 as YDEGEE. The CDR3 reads CASSPRVTGFNQPQHF. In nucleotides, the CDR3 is TGTGCCAGCAGCCCGCGGGTTACAGGATTCAATCAGCCCCAGCATTTT.

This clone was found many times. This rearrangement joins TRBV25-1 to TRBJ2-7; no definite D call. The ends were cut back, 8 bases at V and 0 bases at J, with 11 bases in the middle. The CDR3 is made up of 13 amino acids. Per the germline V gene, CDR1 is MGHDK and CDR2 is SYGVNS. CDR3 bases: TGTGCCAGCCTGGGAACCAGCTCCTACGAGCAGTACTTC. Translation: CASLGTSSYEQYF.

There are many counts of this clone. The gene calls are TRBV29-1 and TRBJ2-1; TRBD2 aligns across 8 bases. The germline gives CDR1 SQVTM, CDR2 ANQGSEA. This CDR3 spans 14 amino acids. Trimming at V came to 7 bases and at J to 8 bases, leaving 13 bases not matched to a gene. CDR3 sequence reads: CSGGAASGSDEQFF. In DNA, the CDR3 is TGCAGCGGGGGGGCGGCTAGCGGGTCCGATGAGCAGTTCTTC.